The clone carrying this T cell receptor (beta chain) was seen many times. Its antigen is still unknown. This entry belongs to a study of T cells in Graves' hyperthyroidism and ophthalmopathy. Findings and caveats of the study: The model predicted ophthalmopathy a median about 6.6 months before onset.

What was amplified from RNA transcripts were TCR beta CDR3 regions. TCR CDR3 regions were first amplified by RT-PCR with HTBI primers. TCRdb passed the multiplex PCR reads through MiXCR, listing each CDR3 protein once. The sample shows about 360,000 distinct CDR3 sequences, roughly 13% of them seen only once. With 6 bases removed from V and 5 bases from J, the gap between germline ends came to 16 bases. This CDR3 has 14 residues. The germline V gene has CDR1 MNHNS and CDR2 SASEGT. Stable Graves' hyperthyroidism meant no ophthalmopathy progression within 18 months. Those with hyperthyroidism were 18 to 65 years old, newly diagnosed, and ill for under 2 months. For the diagnoses, clinical symptoms, serum thyroxine and TRAb, thyroid ultrasound and orbital computed tomography were used.

This sequence was found in a young woman with Graves' hyperthyroidism. This chain uses TRBV6-1 with TRBJ2-5; either TRBD1 or TRBD2 may fit D (6 bases each). Sequenced input: blood. In nucleotides, the CDR3 is TGTGCCAGCAGCCCCGAGGGGGGCAGGGAGACCCAGTACTTC. It encodes CASSPEGGRETQYF.